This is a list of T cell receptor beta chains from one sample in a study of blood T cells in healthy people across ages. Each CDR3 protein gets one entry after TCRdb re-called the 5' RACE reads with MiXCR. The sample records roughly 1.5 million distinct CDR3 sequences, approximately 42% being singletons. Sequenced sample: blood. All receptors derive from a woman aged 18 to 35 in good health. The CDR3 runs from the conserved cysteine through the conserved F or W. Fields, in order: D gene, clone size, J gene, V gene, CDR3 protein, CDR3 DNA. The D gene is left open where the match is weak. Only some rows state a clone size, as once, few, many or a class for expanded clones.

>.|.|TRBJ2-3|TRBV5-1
CASSLLSPSTDTQYF
TGCGCCAGCAGCCTCCTGTCGCCTAGCACAGATACGCAGTATTTT
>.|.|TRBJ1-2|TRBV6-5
CASSSGFHYGYTF
TGTGCCAGCAGCTCGGGCTTCCACTATGGCTACACCTTC
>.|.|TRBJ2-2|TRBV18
CASSPEETANNGELFF
TGTGCCAGCTCACCAGAGGAGACAGCCAACAACGGGGAGCTGTTTTTT
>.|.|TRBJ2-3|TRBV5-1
CASSLSRGPSTDTQYF
TGCGCCAGCAGCTTGTCCCGTGGACCGAGCACAGATACGCAGTATTTT
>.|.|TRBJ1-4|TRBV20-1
CSAGGRGNEKLFF
TGCAGTGCTGGGGGGCGCGGAAATGAAAAACTGTTTTTT
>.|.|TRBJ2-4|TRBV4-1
CASSQGGLAKNIQYF
TGCGCCAGCAGCCAAGGGGGTTTAGCCAAAAACATTCAGTACTTC
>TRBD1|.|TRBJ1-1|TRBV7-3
CASSLNNRGTEAFF
TGTGCCAGCAGCTTAAATAACAGGGGCACTGAAGCTTTCTTT
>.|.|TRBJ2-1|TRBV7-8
CASSYGASSAPLYNEQFF
TGTGCCAGCAGCTACGGGGCCTCTAGCGCCCCTCTGTACAATGAGCAGTTCTTC
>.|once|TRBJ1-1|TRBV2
CASRIWVDTEAFF
TGTGCCAGCAGAATATGGGTCGACACTGAAGCTTTCTTT
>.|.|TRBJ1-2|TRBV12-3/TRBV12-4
CASSFGDTIGGYTF
TGTGCCAGCAGTTTCGGAGACACCATCGGGGGCTACACCTTC
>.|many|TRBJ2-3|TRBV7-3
CASSLTGGSTDTQYF
TGTGCTAGCAGCTTAACTGGCGGATCCACAGATACGCAGTATTTT
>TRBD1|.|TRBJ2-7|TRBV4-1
CASRRAGGVDEQYF
TGCGCCAGCAGGCGGGCAGGGGGCGTCGATGAGCAGTACTTC
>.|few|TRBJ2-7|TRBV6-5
CASSYSLRTFSYEQYF
TGTGCCAGCAGTTACTCTCTTCGGACATTCTCCTACGAGCAGTACTTC
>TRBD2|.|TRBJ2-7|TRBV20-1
CSAKTSGRGVSYEQYF
TGCAGTGCCAAGACTAGCGGGAGGGGCGTCTCCTACGAGCAGTACTTC
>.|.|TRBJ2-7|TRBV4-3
CASSQDLHYEQYF
TGCGCCAGCAGCCAAGATCTTCACTACGAGCAGTACTTC
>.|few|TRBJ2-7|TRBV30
CAWTPDIFYEQYF
TGTGCCTGGACCCCGGACATCTTCTACGAGCAGTACTTC
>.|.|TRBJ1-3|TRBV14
CASSQDPANSGNTIYF
TGTGCCAGCAGCCAAGACCCGGCAAACTCTGGAAACACCATATATTTT
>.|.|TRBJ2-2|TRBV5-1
CASSQASGFLNTGELFF
TGCGCCAGCAGCCAGGCCTCGGGGTTCTTAAACACCGGGGAGCTGTTTTTT
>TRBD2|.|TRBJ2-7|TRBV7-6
CASSFLVAGPYNEQYF
TGTGCCAGCAGCTTCCTAGTAGCGGGACCCTACAATGAGCAGTACTTC
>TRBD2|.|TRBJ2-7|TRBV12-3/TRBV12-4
CASSQAGGLSEQYF
TGTGCCAGCAGTCAAGCGGGAGGGCTCTCCGAGCAGTACTTC
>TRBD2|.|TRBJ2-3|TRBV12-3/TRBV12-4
CASSQTGGLAGGTRDTQYF
TGTGCCAGCAGTCAAACAGGGGGACTAGCGGGAGGAACAAGGGATACGCAGTATTTT
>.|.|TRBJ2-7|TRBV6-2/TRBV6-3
CASEVRTPPYEQYF
TGTGCCAGCGAGGTCAGAACCCCCCCCTACGAGCAGTACTTC
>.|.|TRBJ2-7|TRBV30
CAWRGPIGGREQYF
TGTGCCTGGAGGGGTCCTATTGGGGGCCGCGAGCAGTACTTC
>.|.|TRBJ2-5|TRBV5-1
CASSLNALREQYF
TGCGCCAGCAGCTTGAACGCCCTACGGGAGCAGTACTTC
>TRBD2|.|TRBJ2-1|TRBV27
CASSGSGLAEYNEQFF
TGTGCCAGCAGTGGTTCGGGACTAGCGGAATACAATGAGCAGTTCTTC
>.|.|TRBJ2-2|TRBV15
CATSSLGPGELFF
TGTGCCACCAGCAGTTTGGGGCCCGGGGAGCTGTTTTTT
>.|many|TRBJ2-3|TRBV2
CASSPQGFGTDTQYF
TGTGCCAGCAGCCCACAGGGATTTGGTACAGATACGCAGTATTTT
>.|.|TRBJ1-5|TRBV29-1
CSVGWSNQPQHF
TGCAGCGTTGGTTGGAGCAATCAGCCCCAGCATTTT
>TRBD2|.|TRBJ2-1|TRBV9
CASSLAGGEVNEQFF
TGTGCCAGCAGTCTAGCGGGAGGAGAAGTCAATGAGCAGTTCTTC
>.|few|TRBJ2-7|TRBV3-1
CASSQGLGVDEQYF
TGTGCCAGCAGCCAAGGTCTAGGGGTCGATGAGCAGTACTTC
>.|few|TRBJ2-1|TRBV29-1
CSVEDPSETGLFNEQFF
TGCAGCGTTGAAGATCCTAGCGAGACAGGGTTGTTTAATGAGCAGTTCTTC
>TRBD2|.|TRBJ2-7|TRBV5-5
CASREGTNRIDEQYF
TGTGCCAGCAGAGAAGGGACTAACCGAATCGACGAGCAGTACTTC
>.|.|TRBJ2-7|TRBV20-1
CSASYLGQTPYEQYF
TGCAGTGCTAGTTACTTAGGACAGACACCCTACGAGCAGTACTTC
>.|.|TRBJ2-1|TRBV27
CASRGVDYNEQFF
TGTGCCAGCAGGGGAGTGGACTACAATGAGCAGTTCTTC
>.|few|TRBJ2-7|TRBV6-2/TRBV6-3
CASRLDLYSYEQYF
TGTGCCAGCAGGCTGGACTTATACTCCTACGAGCAGTACTTC
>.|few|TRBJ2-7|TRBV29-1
CSVESYAEQYF
TGCAGCGTTGAATCCTACGCCGAGCAGTACTTC
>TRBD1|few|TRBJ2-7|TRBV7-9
CASSSWTGSYEQYF
TGTGCCAGCAGCTCCTGGACAGGGTCCTACGAGCAGTACTTC
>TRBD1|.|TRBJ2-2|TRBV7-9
CASSFDRAGELFF
TGTGCCAGCAGCTTTGACAGGGCCGGGGAGCTGTTTTTT
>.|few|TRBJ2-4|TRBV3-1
CASGTYGKNIQYF
TGTGCCAGCGGGACATACGGCAAAAACATTCAGTACTTC
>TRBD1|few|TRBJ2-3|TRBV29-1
CSATGTEFTDTQYF
TGCAGCGCGACCGGGACAGAATTCACAGATACGCAGTATTTT
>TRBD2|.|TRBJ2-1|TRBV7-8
CASSPERTSGPYNEQFF
TGTGCCAGCAGCCCAGAACGAACTAGCGGGCCGTACAATGAGCAGTTCTTC
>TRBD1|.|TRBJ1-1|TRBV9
CASSVTDRVTQFYTEAFF
TGTGCCAGCAGCGTAACGGACAGGGTGACACAATTTTACACTGAAGCTTTCTTT
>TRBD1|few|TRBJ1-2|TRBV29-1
CSVEASRGGTF
TGCAGCGTTGAAGCCAGCAGGGGGGGCACCTTC
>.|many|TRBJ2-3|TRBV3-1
CASSPGFTDTQYF
TGTGCCAGCAGCCCGGGCTTCACAGATACGCAGTATTTT
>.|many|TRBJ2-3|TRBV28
CASSSRPVGDTQYF
TGTGCCAGCAGTTCCCGACCCGTCGGGGATACGCAGTATTTT
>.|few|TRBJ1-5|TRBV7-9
CASTLGGYGNQPQHF
TGTGCCAGCACCCTCGGGGGATATGGCAATCAGCCCCAGCATTTT
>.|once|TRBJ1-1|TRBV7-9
CASTFGGREEGILNTEAFF
TGTGCCAGCACCTTCGGGGGAAGGGAAGAGGGGATTTTGAACACTGAAGCTTTCTTT
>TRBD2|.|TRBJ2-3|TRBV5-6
CASSAEGLAGHTDTQYF
TGTGCCAGCAGCGCTGAGGGACTAGCGGGGCACACAGATACGCAGTATTTT